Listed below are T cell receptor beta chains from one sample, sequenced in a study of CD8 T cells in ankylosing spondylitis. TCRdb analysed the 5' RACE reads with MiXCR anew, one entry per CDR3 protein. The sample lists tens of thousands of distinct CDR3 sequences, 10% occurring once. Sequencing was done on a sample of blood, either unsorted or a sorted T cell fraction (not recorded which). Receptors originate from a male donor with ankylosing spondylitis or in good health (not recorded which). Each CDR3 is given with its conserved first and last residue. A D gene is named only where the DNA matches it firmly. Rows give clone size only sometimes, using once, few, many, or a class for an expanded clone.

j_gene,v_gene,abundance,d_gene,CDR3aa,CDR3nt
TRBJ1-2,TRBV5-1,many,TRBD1,CASSVGQGSGGYTF,TGCGCCAGCAGCGTGGGACAGGGGAGCGGTGGCTACACCTTC
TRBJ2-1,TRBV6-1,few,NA,CASSRPGPSRNEQFF,TGTGCCAGCAGCCGTCCGGGACCTTCGAGGAATGAGCAGTTCTTC
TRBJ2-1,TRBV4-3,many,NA,CASSLYQDTIDEQFF,TGCGCCAGCAGCCTATATCAGGATACTATCGATGAGCAGTTCTTC
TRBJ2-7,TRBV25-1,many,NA,CASSERHEQYF,TGTGCCAGCAGTGAACGCCACGAGCAGTACTTC
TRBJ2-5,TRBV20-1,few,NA,CSARGSGPQETQYF,TGCAGTGCTAGAGGGAGCGGGCCTCAAGAGACCCAGTACTTC
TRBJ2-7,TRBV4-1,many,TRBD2,CASSQDLPLAGGGYEQYF,TGCGCCAGCAGCCAAGATCTTCCACTAGCGGGAGGGGGCTACGAGCAGTACTTC
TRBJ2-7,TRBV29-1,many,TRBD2,CSVEGSGGYEQYF,TGCAGCGTTGAGGGTAGCGGGGGCTACGAGCAGTACTTC
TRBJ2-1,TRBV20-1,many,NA,CSAYKRESEQFF,TGCAGTGCTTACAAGAGAGAGTCTGAGCAGTTCTTC
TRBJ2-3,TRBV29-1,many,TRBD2,CSVAWGLDTDTQYF,TGCAGCGTTGCTTGGGGACTAGATACAGATACGCAGTATTTT
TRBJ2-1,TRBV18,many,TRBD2,CASSPGIAGGSYNEQFF,TGTGCCAGCTCGCCAGGGATAGCGGGAGGGTCCTACAATGAGCAGTTCTTC
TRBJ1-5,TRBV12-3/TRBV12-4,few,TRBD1,CASSRDRGSGQPQHF,TGTGCCAGCAGCCGGGACAGGGGGTCCGGTCAGCCCCAGCATTTT
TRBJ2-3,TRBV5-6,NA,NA,CARSPGLAGTDTQYF,TGTGCCAGGAGCCCCGGGCTCGCCGGCACAGATACGCAGTATTTT
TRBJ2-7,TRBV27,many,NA,CASSLGRVHEQYF,TGTGCCAGCAGTTTAGGAAGGGTCCACGAGCAGTACTTC
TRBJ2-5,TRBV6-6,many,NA,CASSYGQLQYF,TGTGCCAGCAGTTACGGACAGTTACAGTACTTC
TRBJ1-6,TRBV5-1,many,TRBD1,CASSLDRGNSPLHF,TGCGCCAGCAGCCTCGACAGGGGGAATTCACCCCTCCACTTT
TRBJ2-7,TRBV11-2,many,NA,CASSTDVYEQYF,TGTGCCAGCAGCACCGATGTTTACGAGCAGTACTTC